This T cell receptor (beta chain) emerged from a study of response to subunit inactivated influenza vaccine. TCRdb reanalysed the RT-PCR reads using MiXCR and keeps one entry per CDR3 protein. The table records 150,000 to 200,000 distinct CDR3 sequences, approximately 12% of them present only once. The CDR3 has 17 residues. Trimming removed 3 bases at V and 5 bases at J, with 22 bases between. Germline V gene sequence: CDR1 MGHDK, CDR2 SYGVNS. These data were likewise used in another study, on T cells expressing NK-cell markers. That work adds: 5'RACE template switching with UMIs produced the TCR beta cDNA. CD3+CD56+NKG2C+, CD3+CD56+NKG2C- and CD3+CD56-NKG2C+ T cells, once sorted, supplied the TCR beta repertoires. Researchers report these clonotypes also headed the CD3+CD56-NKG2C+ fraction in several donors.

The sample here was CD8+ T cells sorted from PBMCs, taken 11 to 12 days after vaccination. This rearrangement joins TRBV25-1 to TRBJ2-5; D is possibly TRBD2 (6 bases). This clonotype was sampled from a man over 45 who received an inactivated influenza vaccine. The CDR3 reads CASSDWRDGPKMETQYF. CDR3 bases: TGTGCCAGCAGTGATTGGCGGGACGGACCCAAGATGGAGACCCAGTACTTC.